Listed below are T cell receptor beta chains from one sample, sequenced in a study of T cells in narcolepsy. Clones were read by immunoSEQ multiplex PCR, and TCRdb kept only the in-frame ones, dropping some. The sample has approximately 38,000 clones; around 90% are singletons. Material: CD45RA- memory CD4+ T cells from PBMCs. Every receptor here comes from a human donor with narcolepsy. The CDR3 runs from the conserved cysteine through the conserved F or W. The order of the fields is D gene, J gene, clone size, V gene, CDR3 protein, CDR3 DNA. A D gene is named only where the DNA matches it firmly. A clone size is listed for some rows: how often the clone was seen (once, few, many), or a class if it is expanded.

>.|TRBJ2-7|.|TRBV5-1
CASSFDDTGEQYF
TGCGCCAGCAGCTTTGACGACACCGGGGAGCAGTACTTC
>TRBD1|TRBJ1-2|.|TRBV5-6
CASSLDPTGGSTNYGYTF
TGTGCCAGCAGCTTGGATCCGACAGGGGGCTCCACTAACTATGGCTACACCTTC
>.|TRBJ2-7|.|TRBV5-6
CASSPVGPQEREQYF
TGTGCCAGCAGCCCCGTTGGGCCACAGGAGAGAGAGCAGTACTTC
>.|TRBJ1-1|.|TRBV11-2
CASSLDQGFYTEAFF
TGTGCCAGCAGCTTAGATCAAGGTTTTTACACTGAAGCTTTCTTT
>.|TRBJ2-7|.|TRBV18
CASSPPAGASYEQYF
TGTGCCAGCTCACCCCCGGCAGGGGCCTCCTACGAGCAGTACTTC
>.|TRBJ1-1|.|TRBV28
CASSLVGGAEAFF
TGTGCCAGCAGTTTAGTGGGGGGAGCTGAAGCTTTCTTT
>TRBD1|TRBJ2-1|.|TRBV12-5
CASALGQGIYNEQFF
TGTGCTAGTGCCCTCGGACAGGGGATTTACAATGAGCAGTTCTTC
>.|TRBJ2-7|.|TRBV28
CASRSTGGPIYEQYF
TGTGCCAGCAGATCCACCGGGGGCCCTATTTACGAGCAGTACTTC
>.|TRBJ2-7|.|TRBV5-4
CASSHVDRDYEQYF
TGTGCCAGCAGCCACGTGGACAGAGACTACGAGCAGTACTTC
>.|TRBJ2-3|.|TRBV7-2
CASSLVFTDTQYF
TGTGCCAGCAGCTTAGTCTTCACAGATACGCAGTATTTT
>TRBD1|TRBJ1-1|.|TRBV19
CASSVTGANTEAFF
TGTGCCAGTAGTGTGACAGGGGCGAACACTGAAGCTTTCTTT
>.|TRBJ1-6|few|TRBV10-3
CAISEGGSYNSPLHF
TGTGCCATCAGTGAAGGTGGAAGTTATAATTCACCCCTCCACTTT
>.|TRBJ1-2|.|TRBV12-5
CAREGNYGYTF
TGTGCCCGGGAGGGGAACTATGGCTACACCTTC
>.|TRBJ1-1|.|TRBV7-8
CASSHSWVNTEAFF
TGTGCCAGCAGCCATTCTTGGGTTAACACTGAAGCTTTCTTT
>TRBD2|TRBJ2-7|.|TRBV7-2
CASRPRRGDSYEQYF
TGTGCCAGCAGACCTCGGCGGGGGGATTCCTACGAGCAGTACTTC
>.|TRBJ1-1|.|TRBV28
CASRVGSTEAFF
TGTGCCAGCAGGGTAGGGAGCACTGAAGCTTTCTTT
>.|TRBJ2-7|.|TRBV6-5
CASSSDGSHPEQYF
TGTGCCAGCAGTTCGGACGGCAGTCATCCCGAGCAGTACTTC
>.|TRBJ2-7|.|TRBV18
CASSPEHHSYEQYF
TGTGCCAGCTCCCCCGAGCATCACTCCTACGAGCAGTACTTC
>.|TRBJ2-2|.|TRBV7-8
CASSPLWGSGNTGELFF
TGTGCCAGCAGCCCCCTCTGGGGTAGCGGGAACACCGGGGAGCTGTTTTTT
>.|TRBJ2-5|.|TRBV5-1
CASSSIVGPQETQYF
TGCGCCAGCAGTTCGATAGTGGGGCCGCAAGAGACCCAGTACTTC
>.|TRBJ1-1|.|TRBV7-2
CASSLQPNTEAFF
TGTGCCAGCAGCTTACAGCCGAACACTGAAGCTTTCTTT
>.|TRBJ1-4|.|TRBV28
CASSSPPTNEKLFF
TGTGCCAGCAGCTCCCCCCCAACTAATGAAAAACTGTTTTTT
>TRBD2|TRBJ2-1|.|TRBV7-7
CASSIAGANEQFF
TGTGCTAGCAGCATAGCGGGAGCCAATGAGCAGTTCTTC
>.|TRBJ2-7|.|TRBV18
CASSPSGNYEQYF
TGTGCCAGCTCACCTAGCGGAAACTACGAGCAGTACTTC
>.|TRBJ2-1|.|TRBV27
CASSRYAGGSYNEQFF
TGTGCCAGCAGCCGATACGCAGGGGGGTCCTACAATGAGCAGTTCTTC
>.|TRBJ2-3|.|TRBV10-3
CAINVQGGTDTQYF
TGTGCCATCAACGTACAGGGTGGGACAGATACGCAGTATTTT
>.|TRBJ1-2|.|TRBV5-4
CASSQDGGPGYGYTF
TGCGCCAGCAGCCAAGACGGGGGGCCGGGGTATGGCTACACCTTC
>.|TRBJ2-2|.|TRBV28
CASSLVGNAGELFF
TGTGCCAGCAGTTTGGTTGGGAACGCCGGGGAGCTGTTTTTT
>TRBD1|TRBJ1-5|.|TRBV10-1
CASRVGQGVRNQPQHF
TGCGCCAGCAGGGTTGGACAGGGTGTCCGGAATCAGCCCCAGCATTTT
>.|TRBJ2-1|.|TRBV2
CASSDREGGNEQFF
TGTGCCAGCAGTGACAGGGAAGGCGGGAATGAGCAGTTCTTC